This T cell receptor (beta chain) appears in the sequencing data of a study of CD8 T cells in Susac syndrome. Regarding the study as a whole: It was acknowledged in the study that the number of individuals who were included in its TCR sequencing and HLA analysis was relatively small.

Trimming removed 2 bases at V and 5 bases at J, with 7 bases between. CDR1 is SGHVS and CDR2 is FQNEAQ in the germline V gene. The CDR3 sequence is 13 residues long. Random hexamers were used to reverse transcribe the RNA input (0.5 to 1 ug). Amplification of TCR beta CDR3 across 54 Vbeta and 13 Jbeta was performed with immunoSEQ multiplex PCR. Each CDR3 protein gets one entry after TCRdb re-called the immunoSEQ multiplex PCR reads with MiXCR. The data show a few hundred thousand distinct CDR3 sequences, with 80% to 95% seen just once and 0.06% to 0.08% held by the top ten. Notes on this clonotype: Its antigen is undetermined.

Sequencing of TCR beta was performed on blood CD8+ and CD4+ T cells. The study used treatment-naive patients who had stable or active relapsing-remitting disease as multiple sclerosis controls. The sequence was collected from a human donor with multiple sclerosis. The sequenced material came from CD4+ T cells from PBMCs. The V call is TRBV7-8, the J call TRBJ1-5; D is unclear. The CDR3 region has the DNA TGTGCCAGCAGCTTATTTCTTGATCAGCCCCAGCATTTT. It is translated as CASSLFLDQPQHF.